The clone carrying this T cell receptor beta chain has only one observation. The target antigen is unknown. This sample was included in a study of cytomegalovirus exposure and HLA in healthy donors. Likely unrecorded immune exposures existed in these nominally healthy donors. This CDR3 has 19 residues. PCR amplification relied on 60 Vbeta primers (plus 13 Jbeta primers). TCRdb keeps only in-frame clones here, not all; method: immunoSEQ multiplex PCR. The sample holds about 130,000 clones; 60% to 80% are singletons and the top ten take around 2.2%. Study-level points and caveats: The study carried out a later analysis of TCR beta sequences. It associated around 17,000 of them with specific HLA alleles at a false discovery rate of 0.05. Researchers reported in a later analysis that a missense DCLRE1C variant was tied to TCR beta V- and J-gene trimming.

The TCR sequence derives from a man younger than 45 in good health and CMV-seronegative. The genes are TRBV21-1 and TRBJ2-3; whether TRBD2, the table's D call, matches the DNA was not checked. TRBV21-1 is an annotated pseudogene. Sequences were obtained from PBMCs. CDR3 loop: CASSKIKDSRGPSTDTQYF. The CDR3, as DNA: TGTGCCAGCAGCAAAATTAAAGACTCAAGAGGCCCTAGCACAGATACGCAGTATTTT.